Listed below are T cell receptor beta chains from one sample, sequenced in a study of cytomegalovirus exposure and HLA in healthy donors. The table came from immunoSEQ multiplex PCR; TCRdb's copy has only in-frame clones and leaves some out. Of about 360,000 clones listed, 80% to 90% were seen once; the top ten hold under 0.9%. Material: PBMCs. These receptors all stem from a woman aged 18-30 years in good health and CMV-seronegative. The CDR3 runs from the conserved cysteine through the conserved F or W. The D gene is left open where the match is weak. Size is stated for part of the rows, as once, few or many counts, or as a class when the clone is expanded.

D gene,clone size,V gene,J gene,CDR3 DNA,CDR3 protein
TRBD2,-,TRBV28,TRBJ2-7,TGTGCCAGCAGCCCACAGACTAGCGGGACCTCCTACGAGCAGTACTTC,CASSPQTSGTSYEQYF
-,-,TRBV18,TRBJ1-1,TGTGCCAGCTCACCCGACAGAAGGACTGAAGCTTTCTTT,CASSPDRRTEAFF
-,-,TRBV6-4,TRBJ2-1,TGTGCCAGCAGTGACTCGAGAGCAGGGCGGTATGAGCAGTTCTTC,CASSDSRAGRYEQFF
TRBD1,-,TRBV9,TRBJ1-2,TGTGCCAGCAGCGTTGGGACAGGGGGCGGAGTCAGTGGCTACACCTTC,CASSVGTGGGVSGYTF
-,-,TRBV6-4,TRBJ1-1,TGTGCCAGCAGTGACTCGGGGAGGATGGGGAACACTGAAGCTTTCTTT,CASSDSGRMGNTEAFF
-,-,TRBV21-1,TRBJ1-1,TGTGCCAGCAGCAGAAGGACCGCCGGGGGAAACACTGAAGCTTTCTTT,CASSRRTAGGNTEAFF
TRBD2,-,TRBV25-1,TRBJ2-1,TGTGCCAGCAGTCCCCAAATTGGGACTAGCGTCTACAATGAGCAGTTCTTC,CASSPQIGTSVYNEQFF
TRBD2,-,TRBV15,TRBJ2-1,TGTGCCACCAGCAGAGCGATGCTAGCGGGAGGACCCCCCCGTAACAATGAGCAGTTCTTC,CATSRAMLAGGPPRNNEQFF
TRBD2,-,TRBV4-1,TRBJ2-7,TGCGCCAGCAGCCATCGGGCTAGCGGGAGAAGTTTAGTCTCCGAGCAGTACTTC,CASSHRASGRSLVSEQYF
TRBD1,-,TRBV2,TRBJ2-2,TGTGCCAGGTCAGGAGCCGGACAGGCCGGGGAGCTGTTTTTT,CARSGAGQAGELFF
-,-,TRBV5-1,TRBJ2-3,TGCGCCACCCGCTCGGGAGACATCACAGATACGCAGTATTTT,CATRSGDITDTQYF
TRBD1,-,TRBV19,TRBJ2-1,TGTGCCAGTAGTACCCGGACAGGGGTAGGTGAGCAGTTCTTC,CASSTRTGVGEQFF
-,-,TRBV5-4,TRBJ2-5,TGTGCCAGCAGCTTGGATGGCTCCCTGGAGACCCAGTACTTC,CASSLDGSLETQYF
TRBD2,-,TRBV27,TRBJ2-3,TGTGCCAGCAGCCCACTCGCCCTAGCGGGGGGCACAGATACGCAGTATTTT,CASSPLALAGGTDTQYF
-,-,TRBV5-1,TRBJ2-5,TGCGCCAGCAGCGACAGGGGGAATAGCGGGGGCGCCCAGTACTTC,CASSDRGNSGGAQYF
-,-,TRBV18,TRBJ1-5,TGTGCCAGCTCACCACCGGGGCGGGGCGTTCAGCCCCAGCATTTT,CASSPPGRGVQPQHF
-,-,TRBV30,TRBJ2-7,TGTGCCTGGCGGGGCTCCTACGAGCAGTACTTC,CAWRGSYEQYF
TRBD2,-,TRBV9,TRBJ2-1,TGTGCCAGCAGTTATAGCGGGGGGAGGTACAATGAGCAGTTCTTC,CASSYSGGRYNEQFF
TRBD1,-,TRBV7-7,TRBJ2-7,TGTGCCAGCAGCCCCACAGGGGCCGAGCAGTACTTC,CASSPTGAEQYF
-,-,TRBV7-9,TRBJ1-2,TGTGCCAGCAGCACAACCTTTATAGCAGGGGATTCCTATGGCTACACCTTC,CASSTTFIAGDSYGYTF
TRBD2,-,TRBV5-1,TRBJ2-1,TGCGCCAGCAGCTTGGGACTAGCGGCCTACAATGAGCAGTTCTTC,CASSLGLAAYNEQFF
-,-,TRBV30,TRBJ2-3,TGTGCCTGGCTTGCCGCCCCGGGGCAGTATTTT,CAWLAAPGQYF
-,-,TRBV27,TRBJ2-2,TGTGCCAGCAGTTTCGAGGAAGCGGGTACCGGGGAGCTGTTTTTT,CASSFEEAGTGELFF
TRBD1,-,TRBV5-6,TRBJ1-3,TGTGCCAGCAGCTTGGGAGGGACAGCTGGAAACACCATATATTTT,CASSLGGTAGNTIYF
-,-,TRBV19,TRBJ2-5,TGTGCCAGTAGGAGAGATGGGGGGGAGACCCAGTACTTC,CASRRDGGETQYF
-,-,TRBV27,TRBJ2-7,TGTGCCAGCAGCCCTACGTGGATCAGCGAATTGTCCTACGAGCAGTACTTC,CASSPTWISELSYEQYF
TRBD2,-,TRBV2,TRBJ2-1,TGTGCCAGCATCGGGCGGGGGGGAAATGAGCAGTTCTTC,CASIGRGGNEQFF
-,-,TRBV5-4,TRBJ1-5,TGTGCCAGCAGCTTGTGGGGGGAAGGCAATCAGCCCCAGCATTTT,CASSLWGEGNQPQHF
-,-,TRBV19,TRBJ1-5,TGTGCCAGTAGTCTAATTGGGGCCCCCGGGCAGCCCCAGCATTTT,CASSLIGAPGQPQHF
TRBD1,few,TRBV7-8,TRBJ1-5,TGTGCCAGCAGCTTCACAGGGGGGGGTCAGCCCCAGCATTTT,CASSFTGGGQPQHF
-,-,TRBV5-1,TRBJ1-1,TGCGCCAGCAGCGCCTCGGCAGGGTTGAACACTGAAGCTTTCTTT,CASSASAGLNTEAFF
TRBD2,-,TRBV19,TRBJ2-1,TGTGCCAGTAGTCGTCCGGGACTAGCGGGGTTTGAGCAGTTCTTC,CASSRPGLAGFEQFF
-,-,TRBV5-1,TRBJ2-5,TGCGCCAGCAGCCTGCCCGAGGGCAGCCGGGGGACCCAGTACTTC,CASSLPEGSRGTQYF